A selection of T cell receptor beta chains follows, all from one sample in a study of response to subunit inactivated influenza vaccine. TCRdb re-analysed the RT-PCR reads in MiXCR, keeping a single row per CDR3 protein. The sample has 700,000 to 900,000 distinct CDR3 sequences; over 20% are singletons. Specimen: PBMCs from blood, collected more than 4 days after vaccination. The receptors were sampled from a man aged 50-60 years who received an inactivated influenza vaccine. Both conserved end residues are part of each CDR3. Each record gives: clone size, V gene, J gene, D gene, CDR3 DNA, CDR3 protein. D genes are given only for firm matches. Size is omitted from some rows. Given values are once, few, many or a class for expanded clones.

few	TRBV10-3	TRBJ2-5	-	TGTGCCACCCGATCCGCCGGGGTAGAGACCCAGTACTTC	CATRSAGVETQYF
few	TRBV20-1	TRBJ2-7	TRBD2	TGCAGTGCTAGGGAAAGGATGCCGGGGGGAAAACAGTACTTC	CSARERMPGGKQYF
few	TRBV7-6	TRBJ2-2	TRBD1	TGTGCCAGCAGCCCCCCGGGACAGGTCCCCGGGGAGCTGTTTTTT	CASSPPGQVPGELFF
many	TRBV24-1	TRBJ2-1	TRBD1	TGTGCCACCAGTGACCCGAGGACAGGGCTAGATGAGCAGTTCTTC	CATSDPRTGLDEQFF
many	TRBV11-2	TRBJ2-3	-	TGTGCCAGCAGCGCCCTCGGGACTTGGCCAGATACGCAGTATTTT	CASSALGTWPDTQYF
few	TRBV12-3/TRBV12-4	TRBJ1-5	-	TGTGCCAGCAGTTTAGCCGACAGAAATCAGCCCCAGCATTTT	CASSLADRNQPQHF
few	TRBV20-1	TRBJ2-1	-	TGCAGTGCAACGGGGCTTACCTCCTACAATGAGCAGTTCTTC	CSATGLTSYNEQFF
-	TRBV29-1	TRBJ1-4	TRBD1	TGCAGCGTTGAAGATCTTGTAGGACAGGGAGATGAAAAACTGTTTTTT	CSVEDLVGQGDEKLFF
many	TRBV11-2	TRBJ2-1	-	TGTGCCAGCAGCCGGGGGAATGAGCAGTTCTTC	CASSRGNEQFF
-	TRBV20-1	TRBJ2-3	TRBD2	TGCAGTGCTAGAGATCGTCTAGCGGCGGCAGATACGCAGTATTTT	CSARDRLAAADTQYF
few	TRBV12-3/TRBV12-4	TRBJ2-6	TRBD1	TGTGCCAGCAGTTTACGGACAGGGTCTGGGATCTTACTTTCTGGGGCCAACGTCCTGACTTTC	CASSLRTGSGILLSGANVLTF
few	TRBV27	TRBJ1-5	-	TGTGCCAGCCCGTCCCGGGACATAAATCAGCCCCAGCATTTT	CASPSRDINQPQHF
few	TRBV20-1	TRBJ2-3	-	TGCAGTGCTAGAAGTGGTGGTAGGTCGGGAGGCACAGATACGCAGTATTTT	CSARSGGRSGGTDTQYF
few	TRBV20-1	TRBJ2-5	-	TGCAGTGCTAGAGATGAGGCCAGGGGATCCGAGACCCAGTACTTC	CSARDEARGSETQYF
few	TRBV5-1	TRBJ1-1	TRBD1	TGCGCCAGCAGCTTGGCTCCGGGACAGTCGAACACTGAAGCTTTCTTT	CASSLAPGQSNTEAFF
-	TRBV12-3/TRBV12-4	TRBJ2-7	-	TGTGCCAGCAGCCACCCGACGGTCACCTACGAGCAGTACTTC	CASSHPTVTYEQYF
many	TRBV7-2	TRBJ2-3	-	TGTGCCAGCAGCTTAAAATACGCAGATACGCAGTATTTT	CASSLKYADTQYF
-	TRBV5-1	TRBJ1-6	-	TGCGCCAGCAGCTTGGCCCCACTGATAAAACCGGGACGGAATAATTCACCCCTCCACTTT	CASSLAPLIKPGRNNSPLHF
few	TRBV7-2	TRBJ2-5	-	TGTGCCAGCAGCTTATTCCAGCGGGAGACCCAGTACTTC	CASSLFQRETQYF
once	TRBV5-5	TRBJ2-5	-	TGTGCCAGCAGCCCGGGACCACTCCAGGAGACCCAGTACTTC	CASSPGPLQETQYF
-	TRBV7-7	TRBJ2-5	TRBD2	TGTGCTAGCAGTCCGGGGGGAATATTCCAAGAGACCCAGTACTTC	CASSPGGIFQETQYF
few	TRBV7-2	TRBJ1-1	-	TGTGCCAGCAAAAGGGGGGGCGCTGGGACTGAAGCTTTCTTT	CASKRGGAGTEAFF
-	TRBV6-1	TRBJ1-3	-	TGTGCCAGCAGGACACCTTCCTCTGGAAACACCATATATTTT	CASRTPSSGNTIYF
-	TRBV20-1	TRBJ2-3	-	TGCAGTGCTAGAGATAAGCTAGCGCCTAGCACAGATACGCAGTATTTT	CSARDKLAPSTDTQYF
-	TRBV29-1	TRBJ2-5	-	TGCAGCGGAGGGACCTCGGGGGAGACCCAGTACTTC	CSGGTSGETQYF
-	TRBV12-3/TRBV12-4	TRBJ1-5	-	TGTGCCAGCAGTTTAAGGGCGCGACAGCCCCAGCATTTT	CASSLRARQPQHF
-	TRBV5-1	TRBJ2-5	TRBD1	TGCGCCAGCAGCTCGCAGGGGGCCCCAGAAGAGACCCAGTACTTC	CASSSQGAPEETQYF
few	TRBV7-6	TRBJ2-5	TRBD2	TGTGCCAGCAGCTTAATCGGGGGGTACCAAGAGACCCAGTACTTC	CASSLIGGYQETQYF
few	TRBV7-9	TRBJ2-7	-	TGTGCCAGCAGCCCAAGCGAGGCTAGAGGCACCTACGAGCAGTACTTC	CASSPSEARGTYEQYF
few	TRBV27	TRBJ2-1	-	TGTGCCAGCAGTTTCCTAGAGATGGATGAGCAGTTCTTC	CASSFLEMDEQFF
-	TRBV20-1	TRBJ2-3	-	TGCAGTTCGACAGGACCCCGCTCGCTGACAGATACGCAGTATTTT	CSSTGPRSLTDTQYF
-	TRBV5-1	TRBJ2-3	-	TGCGCCAGCAGCTTGGAGCCAACAGGTCTCGGCACAGATACGCAGTATTTT	CASSLEPTGLGTDTQYF
-	TRBV30	TRBJ1-4	-	TGTGCCTGGAGTGTACGATATGGAGAAAAACTGTTTTTT	CAWSVRYGEKLFF
-	TRBV28	TRBJ2-7	-	TGTGCCAGCAGTCTAGGATCCTACGGCGAGCAGTACTTC	CASSLGSYGEQYF
few	TRBV5-5	TRBJ1-1	TRBD1	TGTGCCAGCAGCTTGGCCCACCGGACAGGGACTGAAGCTTTCTTT	CASSLAHRTGTEAFF
-	TRBV28	TRBJ2-7	TRBD2	TGTGCCAGCCTTTGGGGGGGGACCCACGAGCAGTACTTC	CASLWGGTHEQYF
few	TRBV6-1	TRBJ2-3	TRBD1	TGTGCCAGCAGTGGACAGGGTTCTAGCACAGATACGCAGTATTTT	CASSGQGSSTDTQYF
-	TRBV6-1	TRBJ2-2	-	TGTGCCAGCCGTCAGGCCTACACCGGGGAGCTGTTTTTT	CASRQAYTGELFF
-	TRBV7-7	TRBJ2-2	-	TGTGCTAGCAGCTTAGGTTCCCGGGCCGGGGAGCTGTTTTTT	CASSLGSRAGELFF
few	TRBV3-1	TRBJ2-1	-	TGTGCCAGCAGGCGCGACTGGTCCTACAATGAGCAGTTCTTC	CASRRDWSYNEQFF
few	TRBV7-9	TRBJ2-3	-	TGTGCCAGCAGCGTTTCCACTAGCACAGATACGCAGTATTTT	CASSVSTSTDTQYF
few	TRBV7-3	TRBJ2-5	TRBD2	TGTGCCAGCAGCCTAACGGGACTAGCGGGAGGGCCGGGATTGGAGACCCAGTACTTC	CASSLTGLAGGPGLETQYF
few	TRBV20-1	TRBJ1-2	-	TGCAGTGCTAGTGGCCTCCGCGGCTACACCTTC	CSASGLRGYTF
-	TRBV15	TRBJ2-7	-	TGTGCCACCAGCCGAGATTCTCCCTCTCTCGAGCAGTACTTC	CATSRDSPSLEQYF
-	TRBV6-1	TRBJ1-2	-	TGTGCCAGCACCCGAGAAGGGGTCAACTATGGCTACACCTTC	CASTREGVNYGYTF
-	TRBV7-9	TRBJ2-1	-	TGTGCCAGCAGCCGGGACACGTACAATGAGCAGTTCTTC	CASSRDTYNEQFF
-	TRBV6-1	TRBJ2-1	TRBD2	TGTGCCAGCAAGCACACTAGCGGGAGGAGGAATGAGCAGTTCTTC	CASKHTSGRRNEQFF
-	TRBV20-1	TRBJ2-1	TRBD1	TGCAGTGCTGTCCCCGGTAGACAGGGGGCTTATGAGCAGTTCTTC	CSAVPGRQGAYEQFF
-	TRBV5-1	TRBJ2-5	-	TGCGCCAGCCGGGACCTCGGAAGGGAGACCCAGTACTTC	CASRDLGRETQYF